A single sample gave rise to the 2 T cell receptor beta chains below, sequenced in a study of cytomegalovirus exposure and HLA in healthy donors. PCR primers comprised 60 Vbeta and 13 Jbeta primers. Measured with immunoSEQ multiplex PCR; TCRdb has only the in-frame clones, and not every one. The sample includes over 150,000 clones, approximately 81% of them seen just once. The sample was PBMCs. These receptors came from a woman aged 25 to 39 in good health and CMV-seropositive.

DNA for the CDR3: TGTGCCAGCTCACCACTGGGACAGCTAAATGAAGCTTTCTTT. Translating it yields CASSPLGQLNEAFF. J is TRBJ1-1 and V is TRBV18; 7 bases match TRBD1. This CDR3 has 14 residues. The J segment lost 7 bases and the V segment lost 1 base, leaving 6 bases of the junction unmatched. In germline, CDR1 is KGHSH, CDR2 LQKENI.

This chain connects TRBV29-1 to TRBJ1-3, with D possibly being TRBD1 (5 bases). V shed 4 bases and J shed 0 bases, with 10 bases lying between them. Germline lookup yields CDR1 SQVTM and CDR2 ANQGSEA. The CDR3 extends over 14 amino acids. CDR3 bases: TGCAGCGTTGGGCTCAGGGACTCTGGAAACACCATATATTTT. Protein sequence: CSVGLRDSGNTIYF.